The rows below give T cell receptor beta chains drawn from one sample of a study of blood T cell repertoires in COVID-19. The data were produced by immunoSEQ multiplex PCR, yet TCRdb's version contains in-frame clones alone and is incomplete. The sample lists 120,000 or so clones, roughly 90% occurring once. Sequencing was carried out using peripheral blood. All receptors come from a man in his fifties with acute or convalescent COVID-19. Each CDR3 is given with its conserved first and last residue. A D gene is named only where the DNA matches it firmly. A row's size may be missing; if present it is once, few, many or a size class.

v_gene	abundance	j_gene	d_gene	CDR3nt	CDR3aa
TRBV6-6	-	TRBJ1-4	-	TGTGCCAGCCAACGAACACCCCGGGGGGAAAAACTGTTTTTT	CASQRTPRGEKLFF
TRBV27	-	TRBJ2-7	TRBD1	TGTGCCAGCAGTACAAACGACAGGGGGGCCGAGCAGTACTTC	CASSTNDRGAEQYF
TRBV4-3	-	TRBJ1-1	TRBD1	TGCGCCAGCAGCCGACACAGGGGGCTCACTGAAGCTTTCTTT	CASSRHRGLTEAFF
TRBV2	-	TRBJ2-1	-	TGTGCCAGCAGTGAAATTCGCTCCTACAATGAGCAGTTCTTC	CASSEIRSYNEQFF
TRBV11-2	-	TRBJ2-5	-	TGTGCCAGCAGCTTTAGGCCTCGGGAGACGGAGACCCAGTACTTC	CASSFRPRETETQYF
TRBV2	-	TRBJ1-4	TRBD1	TGTGCCAGCAGAGAGGACAGGTCCAATGAAAAACTGTTTTTT	CASREDRSNEKLFF
TRBV6-6	-	TRBJ2-2	TRBD1	TGTGCCAGCAGCCGAGGACAGGGGGCCTCAAACACCGGGGAGCTGTTTTTT	CASSRGQGASNTGELFF
TRBV25-1	once	TRBJ2-3	-	TGTGCCAGCAGTGCCGGGACAGATACGCAGTATTTT	CASSAGTDTQYF
TRBV5-1	-	TRBJ2-7	TRBD2	TGCGCCAGCAGCTTGGCGGGGGGCTCCTACGAGCAGTACTTC	CASSLAGGSYEQYF
TRBV7-8	-	TRBJ1-1	-	TGTGCCAGCAGCCCGGGAGAGAGGAACACTGAAGCTTTCTTT	CASSPGERNTEAFF
TRBV18	-	TRBJ2-7	-	TGTGCCAGCTCACCCGGCCGGCGGAACGACGAGCAGTACTTC	CASSPGRRNDEQYF
TRBV11-3	-	TRBJ1-2	-	TGTGCCAGCAGCCTAAGGGGGTTGTATGGCTACACCTTC	CASSLRGLYGYTF
TRBV19	-	TRBJ2-7	TRBD2	TGTGCCAGTAGGGGCCTGACTAGCGGGACCCACGAGCAGTACTTC	CASRGLTSGTHEQYF
TRBV19	-	TRBJ1-2	-	TGTGCCAGTAGTATAGTATCCGTATCGGCAGGGTTCTATGGCTACACCTTC	CASSIVSVSAGFYGYTF
TRBV6-5	-	TRBJ1-1	TRBD1	TGTGCCAGCAGTTACGACAGGGGATTAGAAGCTTTCTTT	CASSYDRGLEAFF
TRBV14	-	TRBJ2-1	-	TGTGCCAGCAGCCAAGCACTGCGGTCGGGGGAGCAGTTCTTC	CASSQALRSGEQFF
TRBV2	once	TRBJ2-2	-	TGTGCCAGCAGGACGGGTATCGGGGAGCTGTTTTTT	CASRTGIGELFF
TRBV27	-	TRBJ2-7	TRBD2	TGTGCCAGCAGTCCGCCTGGACTAGTTCCCCACGAGCAGTACTTC	CASSPPGLVPHEQYF
TRBV7-9	-	TRBJ2-1	TRBD2	TGTGCCAGCAGCTCCGGGACTAGCGGAAGGATCAATGAGCAGTTCTTC	CASSSGTSGRINEQFF
TRBV5-4	-	TRBJ1-3	-	TGTGCCAGCAGCTTGAGAGGGTCCGGAAACACCATATATTTT	CASSLRGSGNTIYF
TRBV11-2	-	TRBJ2-1	TRBD2	TGTGCCAGCAGCTTACTAGCGGGAGGGCCAGGTGAGCAGTTCTTC	CASSLLAGGPGEQFF
TRBV7-9	-	TRBJ2-7	-	TGTGCCAGCAGCTTATACCAGGGGTCCTATTACGAGCAGTACTTC	CASSLYQGSYYEQYF
TRBV5-4	-	TRBJ2-5	TRBD2	TGTGCCAGCAGCTTGGCCGGGGGGGGCGGGGAGACCCAGTACTTC	CASSLAGGGGETQYF
TRBV18	-	TRBJ2-2	-	TGTGCCAGCTCACCACCGGGAGGCTACACCGGGGAGCTGTTTTTT	CASSPPGGYTGELFF
TRBV5-8	-	TRBJ2-2	-	TGTGCCAGCAGCTCCGGGACAAGAAACACCGGGGAGCTGTTTTTT	CASSSGTRNTGELFF
TRBV4-3	-	TRBJ1-1	TRBD1	TGCGCCAGCAGCCCCTCGGACAGGGGAACTGAAGCTTTCTTT	CASSPSDRGTEAFF
TRBV5-1	-	TRBJ1-1	-	TGCGCCAGCAGCTTGGCGGGGGGGAGGATGAACACTGAAGCTTTCTTT	CASSLAGGRMNTEAFF
TRBV6-5	-	TRBJ1-2	-	TGTGCCACCCACCCTAGGACAGACAGAAACTATGGCTACACCTTC	CATHPRTDRNYGYTF
TRBV2	-	TRBJ2-2	TRBD2	TGTGCCAGCAGCTTAAAGAGGACTAGCGGGTCAACCGGGGAGCTGTTTTTT	CASSLKRTSGSTGELFF
TRBV27	few	TRBJ1-4	TRBD1	TGTGCCAGCGGACGACAGGGGTTCCCTGAAAAACTGTTTTTT	CASGRQGFPEKLFF
TRBV30	-	TRBJ2-1	-	TGTGCCTGGACCAGATTCAATGAGCAGTTCTTC	CAWTRFNEQFF
TRBV5-4	once	TRBJ2-3	-	TGTGCCAGCAGCTTGTGGGGCAGGGCAGATACGCAGTATTTT	CASSLWGRADTQYF
TRBV18	-	TRBJ1-3	-	TGTGCCAGCTCACCGGGACAAGGAAACACCATATATTTT	CASSPGQGNTIYF
TRBV27	-	TRBJ1-1	-	TGTGCCAGCGCCCCTTTTTCAGGATCCATGAACACTGAAGCTTTCTTT	CASAPFSGSMNTEAFF
TRBV3-1/TRBV3-2	-	TRBJ2-2	TRBD2	TGTGCCAGCAGCCAAGAGGGACTAGCCGACACCGGGGAGCTGTTTTTT	CASSQEGLADTGELFF
TRBV11-3	-	TRBJ2-7	TRBD1	TGTGCCAGCAGCGCCGGGACAGGGGTGGGGGAGCAGTACTTC	CASSAGTGVGEQYF
TRBV19	-	TRBJ1-6	-	TGTGCCAGTAGTAGGATCAGGGGCATTTTAAATTCACCCCTCCACTTT	CASSRIRGILNSPLHF
TRBV5-1	-	TRBJ2-1	TRBD1	TGCGCCAGCAGCTTTCCAGGGGGCGGCTACAATGAGCAGTTCTTC	CASSFPGGGYNEQFF